This record covers a single TCR beta chain. The antigen is undetermined. This entry comes from a study of T cell repertoires in cytomegalovirus infection. Study outcomes and limitations: The cumulative frequency of public TCR beta families identified carriers of CMV plus the relevant HLA.

MiXCR, run by TCRdb on the reads, gives a single entry per CDR3 protein. Among 740,000 or so distinct CDR3 sequences listed, 35% to 40% were seen once. Germline V CDR1 and CDR2: ENHRY, SYGVKD. V lost 3 bases and J lost 7; bases outside the gene matches: 9. The CDR3 is made up of 15 amino acids. Sequenced: PBMCs. This chain joins TRBV10-3 and TRBJ2-1; 7 nucleotides align to TRBD1. This clonotype was sampled from a human donor in good health (CMV status not recorded). Some clones in this sample may be carry-over from other donors' samples. CDR3 sequence: CAISDPGTDVNEQFF. As DNA, the CDR3 is TGTGCCATCAGTGATCCCGGGACAGATGTTAATGAGCAGTTCTTC.